Each of the 23 T cell receptor beta chains below was sequenced from the same sample in a study of T cell changes during pregnancy in multiple sclerosis. The assay was immunoSEQ multiplex PCR, and TCRdb's table has in-frame clones only and misses some. The sample records about 40,000 clones, more than 85% being singletons. Here the sequenced sample was CD8+ T cells from peripheral blood mononuclear cells, taken in the third trimester of pregnancy. All receptors derive from a female donor with multiple sclerosis, enrolled in a pregnancy study.

This clone was seen once. The rearrangement joins TRBV9 to TRBJ2-1; D not certain. The CDR3 totals 14 residues. CDR1 is SGDLS and CDR2 is YYNGEE in the germline V gene. V was shortened by 3 bases and J by 7 bases, with 14 bases between the two germline ends. The CDR3: CASSAPGTSNEQFF. CDR3 coding DNA: TGTGCCAGCAGCGCCCCCGGTACTTCAAATGAGCAGTTCTTC.

The rearrangement links TRBV15 to TRBJ2-1, with D perhaps TRBD2 (6 bases). V lost 0 bases, J lost 0 bases, and 12 bases lay in between. CDR1 and CDR2 from the germline V gene are LNHNV and YYDKDF (reference sequence). The CDR3 totals 17 residues. CDR3 amino acids: CATSREEGPSSYNEQFF. The CDR3 coding sequence is TGTGCCACCAGCAGAGAGGAGGGCCCGAGCTCCTACAATGAGCAGTTCTTC.

This clone was seen just once. The chain recombines TRBV13 with TRBJ2-3; 14 bases match TRBD2. The CDR3 has 17 amino acids. V shed 5 bases, J shed 0 bases, and the junction held 4 bases outside the gene matches. The V gene's germline CDR1 is PRHDT and CDR2 FYEKMQ (reference sequence). The CDR3 sequence is CASSGLAGGKSTDTQYF. The CDR3 DNA reads as TGTGCCAGCAGCGGACTAGCGGGGGGAAAGAGCACAGATACGCAGTATTTT.

The rearrangement uses TRBV19 and TRBJ1-5; D is ambiguous. The CDR3 is made up of 12 amino acids. Trimming removed 10 bases from V and 0 bases from J, with 7 bases in between. Germline CDR1 reads LNHDA; CDR2 reads SQIVND (reference sequence). CDR3 protein: CATGLSNQPQHF. The CDR3, as DNA: TGTGCCACAGGACTTAGCAATCAGCCCCAGCATTTT.

The sample holds one count of this clone. The J gene is TRBJ2-3, the V gene TRBV15, with D tentatively TRBD1 (5 bases). The CDR3 has 15 residues. The V gene lost 1 base and the J gene lost 2 bases, with 10 bases spanning the gap. Germline V gives CDR1 LNHNV, CDR2 YYDKDF (reference sequence). The CDR3 DNA follows: TGTGCCACCAGCAGAGTTCCGGACAACACAGATACGCAGTATTTT. Its protein is CATSRVPDNTDTQYF.

The gene calls are TRBV9 and TRBJ2-1; TRBD2 is a possible D gene (6 bases). V was cut by 3 bases and J by 10 bases, with 8 bases left in between. The CDR3 spans 11 residues. The germline V gene encodes CDR1 SGDLS and CDR2 YYNGEE. DNA of the CDR3: TGTGCCAGCAGCGGGAGGGAGGAGCAGTTCTTC. This translates into CASSGREEQFF.

The chain couples TRBV27 to TRBJ2-1; D may be TRBD2 (7 bases). The CDR3 spans 17 residues. Trimming stripped 5 bases from V and 0 bases from J, with 17 bases between. Germline lookup yields CDR1 MNHEY and CDR2 SMNVEV (reference sequence). The CDR3, as DNA: TGTGCCAGCAGTCCCCGGGGGAGGGGGAGCTCCTACAATGAGCAGTTCTTC. This encodes CASSPRGRGSSYNEQFF.

This rearrangement joins TRBV2 to TRBJ1-5; D is unclear. The germline V and J ends were trimmed by 3 bases and 4 bases, with 7 bases remaining between them. CDR3 size: 13 residues. From germline, CDR1 is SNHLY and CDR2 FYNNEI. In DNA form, the CDR3 reads TGTGCCAGCAGTGATGCGGCAAATCAGCCCCAGCATTTT. It translates to CASSDAANQPQHF.

This rearrangement joins TRBV9 to TRBJ2-1, with 7 bases fitting TRBD2. J lost 3 bases, V lost 5 bases, and 11 bases had no gene match. The CDR3 consists of 16 residues. CDR1 and CDR2 (germline): SGDLS, YYNGEE. The CDR3 protein is CASRSSEAGDYNEQFF. CDR3 nucleotide sequence: TGTGCCAGCAGATCGAGTGAGGCGGGGGACTACAATGAGCAGTTCTTC.

The rearrangement uses TRBV2 and TRBJ2-2, with TRBD2 identical over 9 bases. Germline CDR1 and CDR2: SNHLY and FYNNEI. This CDR3 has 16 residues. V was clipped by 7 bases and J by 6 bases; unmatched bases: 12. The CDR3 spells CASTRTSDGGPGELFF. As DNA, the CDR3 is TGTGCCAGCACTCGGACTAGCGACGGTGGCCCCGGGGAGCTGTTTTTT.

This chain uses TRBV14 with TRBJ1-2; D is unresolved. Germline V gene sequence: CDR1 SGHDN, CDR2 FVKESK. This CDR3 is 14 amino acids long. V was pared by 2 bases and J by 4 bases, with 11 bases between. The chain's CDR3 is CASSQNSGVYGYTF. CDR3 sequence (DNA): TGTGCCAGCAGCCAAAACAGCGGGGTCTATGGCTACACCTTC.

The rearrangement links TRBV5-1 to TRBJ1-3; TRBD1 agrees at 10 bases. This CDR3 region has 20 residues. Germline values: CDR1 SGHRS, CDR2 YFSETQ. Unmatched junction bases numbered 14, after V lost 2 bases and J lost 0 bases. The CDR3 protein is CASSFTGLPGQGRSGNTIYF. The CDR3 bases are TGCGCCAGCAGCTTTACCGGCCTACCGGGACAGGGGCGCTCTGGAAACACCATATATTTT.

The rearrangement joins TRBV12-5 to TRBJ1-1; D is possibly TRBD1 (6 bases). Trimming took off 3 bases at V and 0 bases at J, with 14 bases between the two ends. The CDR3 is 16 residues long. The V gene's germline CDR1 is LGHNT and CDR2 FRNRAP. Here the CDR3 DNA reads TGTGCTAGTGGTTTACATAAGACAGGCATGAACACTGAAGCTTTCTTT. It yields the protein CASGLHKTGMNTEAFF.

The chain joins TRBV5-4 to TRBJ1-2; tentative D call: TRBD1 (5 bases). Trimming took 1 base from V and 11 from J, leaving 12 bases between them. The CDR3 loop spans 12 amino acids. Germline-derived CDR1 and CDR2 are SGHNT and YYREEE (reference sequence). CDR3 sequence reads: CASSLSTGGYTF. For the CDR3, the DNA is TGTGCCAGCAGCTTGTCGACGGGGGGGTACACCTTC.

The chain carries TRBV7-9 and TRBJ1-1, with D hard to call. The CDR3 sequence is 14 residues long. CDR1 SEHNR and CDR2 FQNEAQ come from the germline V gene (reference sequence). Between the trimmed V and J ends, which lost 6 bases and 0 bases, there was a span of 11 bases. CDR3 protein: CASRGWRVNTEAFF. In DNA form, the CDR3 reads TGTGCCAGCAGGGGGTGGCGGGTGAACACTGAAGCTTTCTTT.

The J gene is TRBJ1-6, the V gene TRBV4-1, with TRBD1 as a possible D gene (6 bases). Looked up from germline, CDR1 is MGHRA and CDR2 is YSYEKL. The CDR3 covers 13 residues. V was cut by 6 bases and J by 9 bases, with 12 bases left in between. The CDR3 spells CASRSQGSSPLHF. The CDR3 DNA reads TGCGCCAGCAGATCCCAGGGGAGTTCACCCCTCCACTTT.

The CDR3 spells CASSIDLRGGGETQYF. CDR3 DNA sequence: TGTGCCAGTAGTATAGATCTCCGTGGGGGGGGAGAGACCCAGTACTTC. J is TRBJ2-5 and V is TRBV19; 7 bases agree with TRBD2. Germline lookup yields CDR1 LNHDA and CDR2 SQIVND (reference sequence). V trimming: 0 bases; J trimming: 4 bases; junction bases outside the gene matches: 8. The CDR3 runs to 16 residues.

This clone was seen once. The chain recombines TRBV9 with TRBJ2-7, with 11 positions matching TRBD1. The CDR3 loop spans 16 amino acids. Trimming took 4 bases from V and 6 from J; bases not matched to a gene: 12. In germline, CDR1 is SGDLS, CDR2 YYNGEE. CDR3 in DNA: TGTGCCAGCAGCCTCCCCGGGACAGGGGGTCGTGGCGAGCAGTACTTC. The encoded protein is CASSLPGTGGRGEQYF.

Comments on this clone: It differs at one base from a far larger clone, so likely a read error. The chain links TRBV6-5 to TRBJ1-5; 9 bases line up with TRBD1. This CDR3 has 14 residues. Per the germline V gene, CDR1 is MNHEY and CDR2 is SVGAGI. Losses at the gene ends were 9 bases for V and 0 bases for J; bases not matched to a gene: 3. CDR3 in DNA: TGTGCCAGTTGGACAGGGGATAGCAATCAGCCCCAGCATTTT. Translated, it gives CASWTGDSNQPQHF.

The DNA for the CDR3 is TGTGCCAGCAGTTCTGGCGGGGGCTTTGTAGAGACCCAGTACTTC. Protein sequence: CASSSGGGFVETQYF. V usage is TRBV27 and J usage is TRBJ2-5; D is possibly TRBD2 (7 bases). This CDR3 has 15 residues. V lost 4 bases and J 4 bases, leaving 16 bases between the germline ends. Germline assignment: CDR1 MNHEY and CDR2 SMNVEV (reference sequence).

The chain recombines TRBV27 with TRBJ2-5; 8 nucleotides align to TRBD2. The CDR3 sequence is 15 residues long. Trimming cost V 1 base and J 3 bases; bases outside gene matches: 4. CDR1 is MNHEY and CDR2 is SMNVEV in the germline V gene (reference sequence). CDR3 region: CASSLWAGGEETQYF. The CDR3 region has the DNA TGTGCCAGCAGTTTATGGGCGGGGGGAGAAGAGACCCAGTACTTC.

The gene calls are TRBV6-1 and TRBJ2-1; D possibly corresponds to TRBD2 (5 bases). V was shortened by 1 base and J by 0 bases, with 7 bases between the two germline ends. Germline lookup yields CDR1 MNHNS and CDR2 SASEGT. CDR3 size: 15 residues. The CDR3 region has the DNA TGTGCCAGCAGTGAAGAAGAGGGCTCCTACAATGAGCAGTTCTTC. Residues: CASSEEEGSYNEQFF.

The chain links TRBV5-1 to TRBJ2-1; TRBD2 agrees at 7 bases. V dropped 4 bases and J dropped 2; count of bases not matched to a gene: 6. This CDR3 has 15 residues. Germline V gene lookup returns CDR1 SGHRS and CDR2 YFSETQ. The CDR3: CASSISGGAYNEQFF. The CDR3, as DNA: TGCGCCAGCAGCATCAGTGGGGGGGCCTACAATGAGCAGTTCTTC.